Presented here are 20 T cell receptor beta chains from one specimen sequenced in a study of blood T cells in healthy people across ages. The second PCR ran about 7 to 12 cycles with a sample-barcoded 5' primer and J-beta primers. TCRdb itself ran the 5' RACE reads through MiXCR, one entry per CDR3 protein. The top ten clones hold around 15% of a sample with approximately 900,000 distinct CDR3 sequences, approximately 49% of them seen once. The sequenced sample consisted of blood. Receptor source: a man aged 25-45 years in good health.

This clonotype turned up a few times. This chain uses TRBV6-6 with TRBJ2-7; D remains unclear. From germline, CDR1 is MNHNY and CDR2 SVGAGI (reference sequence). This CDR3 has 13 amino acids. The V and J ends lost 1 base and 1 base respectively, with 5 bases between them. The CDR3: CASSYWVSYEQYF. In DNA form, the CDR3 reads TGTGCCAGCAGTTACTGGGTGTCCTACGAGCAGTACTTC.

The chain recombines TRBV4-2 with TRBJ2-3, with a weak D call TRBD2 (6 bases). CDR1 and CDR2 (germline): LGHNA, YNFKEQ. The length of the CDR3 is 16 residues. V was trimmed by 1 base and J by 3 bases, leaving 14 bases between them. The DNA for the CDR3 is TGTGCCAGCAGCCAAGGAATAGCGGTGGGAACAGATACGCAGTATTTT. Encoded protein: CASSQGIAVGTDTQYF.

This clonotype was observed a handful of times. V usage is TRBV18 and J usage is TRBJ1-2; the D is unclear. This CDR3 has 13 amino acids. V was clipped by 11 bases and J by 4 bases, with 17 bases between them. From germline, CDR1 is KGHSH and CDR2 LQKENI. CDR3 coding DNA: TGTGCCGCTCGGGGTGCATCTAGCTATGGCTACACCTTC. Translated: CAARGASSYGYTF.

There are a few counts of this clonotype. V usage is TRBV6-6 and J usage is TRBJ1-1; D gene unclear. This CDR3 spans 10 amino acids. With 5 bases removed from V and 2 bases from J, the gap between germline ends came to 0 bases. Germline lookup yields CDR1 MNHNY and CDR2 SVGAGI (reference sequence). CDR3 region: CASSNTEAFF. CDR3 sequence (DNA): TGTGCCAGCAGTAACACTGAAGCTTTCTTT.

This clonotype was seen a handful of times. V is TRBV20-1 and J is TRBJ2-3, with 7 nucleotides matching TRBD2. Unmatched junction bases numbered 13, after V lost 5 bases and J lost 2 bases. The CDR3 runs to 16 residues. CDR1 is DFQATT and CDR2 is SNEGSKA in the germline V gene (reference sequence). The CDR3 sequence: CSARRPKRGLTDTQYF. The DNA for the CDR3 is TGCAGTGCTCGGAGACCCAAGCGGGGTCTCACAGATACGCAGTATTTT.

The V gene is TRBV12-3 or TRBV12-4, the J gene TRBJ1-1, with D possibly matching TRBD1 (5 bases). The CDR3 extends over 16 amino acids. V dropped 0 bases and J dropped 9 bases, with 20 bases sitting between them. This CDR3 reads CASSLAGVRASQKAFF. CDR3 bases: TGTGCCAGCAGTTTAGCTGGTGTCAGGGCTAGTCAAAAAGCTTTCTTT.

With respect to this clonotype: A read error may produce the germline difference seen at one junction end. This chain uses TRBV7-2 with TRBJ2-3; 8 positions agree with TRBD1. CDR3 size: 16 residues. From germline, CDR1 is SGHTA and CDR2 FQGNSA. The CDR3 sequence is CATSFKAGGTPDTQYF. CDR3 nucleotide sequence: TGTGCCACCAGCTTTAAAGCAGGGGGCACCCCAGATACGCAGTATTTT.

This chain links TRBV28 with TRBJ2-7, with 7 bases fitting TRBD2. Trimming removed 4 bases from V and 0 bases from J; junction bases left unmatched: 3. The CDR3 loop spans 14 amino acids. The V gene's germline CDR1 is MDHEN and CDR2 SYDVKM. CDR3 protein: CASSSGLDSYEQYF. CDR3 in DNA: TGTGCCAGCAGTTCCGGACTAGACTCCTACGAGCAGTACTTC.

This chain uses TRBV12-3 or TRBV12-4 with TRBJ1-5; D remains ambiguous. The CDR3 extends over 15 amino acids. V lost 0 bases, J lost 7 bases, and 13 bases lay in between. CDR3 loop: CASSLAPTSKQPQHF. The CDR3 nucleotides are TGTGCCAGCAGTTTAGCGCCGACGTCCAAACAGCCCCAGCATTTT.

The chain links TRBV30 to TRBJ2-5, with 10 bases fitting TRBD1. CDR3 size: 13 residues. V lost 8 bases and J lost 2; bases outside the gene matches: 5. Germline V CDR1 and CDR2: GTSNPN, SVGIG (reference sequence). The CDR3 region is CAGRDRGQETQYF. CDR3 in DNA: TGTGCCGGCCGGGACAGGGGACAAGAGACCCAGTACTTC.

The CDR3 DNA sequence: TGTGCCAGCAGTACGACTAGCCCCCTGAACACCGGGGAGCTGTTTTTT. Translated: CASSTTSPLNTGELFF. The chain employs TRBV12-3 or TRBV12-4 and TRBJ2-2, with TRBD2 matching over 7 bases. V trimming: 5 bases; J trimming: 1 base; junction bases outside the gene matches: 7. This CDR3 comprises 16 residues.

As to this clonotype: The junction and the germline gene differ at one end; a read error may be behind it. The CDR3 reads CAGSQGGDRGPNEQFF. In DNA form, the CDR3 reads TGTGCCGGCAGCCAAGGCGGGGACAGGGGACCCAATGAGCAGTTCTTC. J is TRBJ2-1 and V is TRBV3-1; 10 nucleotides match TRBD1. CDR3 length: 16 amino acids. Germline-derived CDR1 and CDR2 are LGHDT and YNNKEL (reference sequence).

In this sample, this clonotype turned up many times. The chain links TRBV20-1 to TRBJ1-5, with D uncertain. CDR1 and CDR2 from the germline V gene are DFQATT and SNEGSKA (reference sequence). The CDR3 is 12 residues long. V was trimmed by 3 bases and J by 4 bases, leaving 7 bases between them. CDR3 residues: CSARAGNQPQHF. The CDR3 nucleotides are TGCAGTGCTAGGGCGGGGAATCAGCCCCAGCATTTT.

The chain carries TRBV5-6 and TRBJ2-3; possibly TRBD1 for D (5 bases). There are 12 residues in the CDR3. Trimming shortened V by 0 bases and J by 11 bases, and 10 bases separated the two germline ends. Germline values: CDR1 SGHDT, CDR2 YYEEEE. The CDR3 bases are TGTGCCAGCAGCTTGGCCGGAAGGGGGCAGTATTTT. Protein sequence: CASSLAGRGQYF.

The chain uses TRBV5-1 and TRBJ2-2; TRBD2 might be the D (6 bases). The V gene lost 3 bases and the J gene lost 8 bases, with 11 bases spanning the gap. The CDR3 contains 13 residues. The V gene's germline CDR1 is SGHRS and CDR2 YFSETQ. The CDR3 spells CASSWDGGGELFF. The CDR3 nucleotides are TGCGCCAGCAGCTGGGACGGAGGGGGGGAGCTGTTTTTT. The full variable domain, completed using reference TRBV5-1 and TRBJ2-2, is KAGVTQTPRYLIKTRGQQVTLSCSPISGHRSVSWYQQTPGQGLQFLFEYFSETQRNKGNFPGRFSGRQFSNSRSEMNVSTLELGDSALYLCASSWDGGGELFFGEGSRLTVL.

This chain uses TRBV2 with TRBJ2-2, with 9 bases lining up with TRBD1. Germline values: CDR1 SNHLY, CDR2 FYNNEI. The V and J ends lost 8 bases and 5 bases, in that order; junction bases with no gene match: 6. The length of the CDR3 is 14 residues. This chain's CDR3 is CASRDRAETGELFF. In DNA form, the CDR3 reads TGTGCCAGCCGGGACAGGGCCGAAACCGGGGAGCTGTTTTTT.

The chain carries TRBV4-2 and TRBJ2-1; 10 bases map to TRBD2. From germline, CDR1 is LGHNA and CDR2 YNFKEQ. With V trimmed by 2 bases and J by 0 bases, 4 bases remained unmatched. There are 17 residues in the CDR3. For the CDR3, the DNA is TGTGCCAGCAGCCAACGAGCGGGGGGGAGCTCCTACAATGAGCAGTTCTTC. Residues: CASSQRAGGSSYNEQFF.

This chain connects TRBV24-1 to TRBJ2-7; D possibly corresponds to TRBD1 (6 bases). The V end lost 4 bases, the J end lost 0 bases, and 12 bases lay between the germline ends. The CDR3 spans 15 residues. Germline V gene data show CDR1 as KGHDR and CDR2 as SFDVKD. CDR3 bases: TGTGCCACCAGTGAGGGCGGACAGAGCTCCTACGAGCAGTACTTC. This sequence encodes CATSEGGQSSYEQYF.

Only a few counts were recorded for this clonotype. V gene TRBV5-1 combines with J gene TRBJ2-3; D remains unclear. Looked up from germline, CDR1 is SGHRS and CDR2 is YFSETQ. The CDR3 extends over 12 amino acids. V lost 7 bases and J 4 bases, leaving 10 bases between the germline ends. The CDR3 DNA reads TGCGCCAGCTCGTCTTTCTCAGATACGCAGTATTTT. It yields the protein CASSSFSDTQYF.

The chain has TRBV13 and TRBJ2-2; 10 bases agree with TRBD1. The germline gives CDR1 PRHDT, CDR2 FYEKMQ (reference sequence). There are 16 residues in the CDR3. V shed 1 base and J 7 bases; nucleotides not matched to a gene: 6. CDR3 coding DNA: TGTGCCAGCAGCTTAGCGGGACAGGGGAAACTCGGGGAGCTGTTTTTT. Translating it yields CASSLAGQGKLGELFF.